Below are 20 T cell receptor beta chains sequenced from a single sample in a study of a mutant IDH1 vaccine in newly diagnosed glioma (TCRdb year 2021). This sample's time point label indicates: week 23, last vaccination. A 20-mer mutant IDH1 peptide at 300 micrograms in Montanide made up each vaccine dose, which was injected subcutaneously together with topical imiquimod. No antigens are known for them. The library relied on the immunoSEQ multiplex PCR assay. Entries here come from immuneACCESS through TCRdb and include only in-frame sequences with V and J called. Some clones fail to appear in such tables; in the studies checked, an unresolved V gene covers under half of the shortfall, and the cause of the remainder is unknown. Here the sample has 40,000 to 45,000 clones; around 76% occur a single time. Together, the top ten hold about 4.9% of the sample. The specimen was PBMCs, collected from a glioma patient whose treatment included an IDH1 peptide vaccine. Receptor source: a man aged 50-59 years with glioma.

The chain carries TRBV6-5 and TRBJ2-7; perhaps TRBD2 as D (5 bases). Trimming shortened V by 7 bases and J by 0 bases, and 13 bases separated the two germline ends. CDR1 is MNHEY and CDR2 is SVGAGI in the germline V gene. There are 14 residues in the CDR3. DNA for the CDR3: TGTGCCAGCACTCCCGGGGTTCTCTCCTACGAGCAGTACTTC. Protein sequence: CASTPGVLSYEQYF.

The chain has TRBV10-3 and TRBJ2-5; 8 bases align to TRBD1. V gave up 5 bases and J gave up 3 bases; unmatched junction bases: 2. Germline-derived CDR1 and CDR2 are ENHRY and SYGVKD. The CDR3 runs to 13 residues. The CDR3 is CAISPGQEETQYF. In DNA, the CDR3 is TGTGCCATCAGTCCGGGACAGGAAGAGACCCAGTACTTC.

V gene TRBV7-3 combines with J gene TRBJ2-3, with TRBD2 matching over 8 bases. The CDR3 totals 16 residues. The junction had 9 bases not matched to a gene; V was cut back by 5 bases and J by 2 bases. Germline V CDR1 and CDR2: SGHTA, FQGTGA. This CDR3 reads CASSRGAGGYTDTQYF. The CDR3 DNA reads as TGTGCCAGCAGCCGTGGGGCGGGGGGATACACAGATACGCAGTATTTT.

By share, this clone counts as medium-sized. This chain links TRBV7-9 with TRBJ2-7; D uncertain. V was clipped by 5 bases and J by 6 bases, with 11 bases between them. The germline gives CDR1 SEHNR, CDR2 FQNEAQ (reference sequence). CDR3 length: 12 amino acids. CDR3 loop: CASSRSVIEQYF. Written as DNA, the CDR3 is TGTGCCAGCAGCCGCTCCGTAATCGAGCAGTACTTC.

This rearrangement joins TRBV11-2 to TRBJ1-2; perhaps TRBD1 as D (5 bases). V dropped 5 bases and J dropped 4 bases, with 14 bases sitting between them. The germline CDR1 and CDR2 sequences are SGHAT and FQNNGV. The CDR3 is 14 amino acids. The CDR3 nucleotides read TGTGCCAGCAGCCCCGGGACCCGGGGCTATGGCTACACCTTC. It translates to CASSPGTRGYGYTF.

This clone was observed a handful of times. The V and J genes are TRBV4-1 and TRBJ1-4; TRBD1 is a possible D gene (5 bases). Germline V gene data show CDR1 as MGHRA and CDR2 as YSYEKL. V dropped 4 bases and J dropped 8 bases, with 17 bases sitting between them. The CDR3 is made up of 15 amino acids. The CDR3 region has the DNA TGCGCCAGCAGCCGGGACCGTCTCCCTGGAGAAAAACTGTTTTTT. Amino acids: CASSRDRLPGEKLFF.

V usage is TRBV9 and J usage is TRBJ1-2; TRBD1 aligns across 7 bases. V shed 4 bases and J 4 bases; nucleotides not matched to a gene: 7. The CDR3 contains 14 residues. Germline V gene data show CDR1 as SGDLS and CDR2 as YYNGEE. The CDR3 spells CASSLTGAPYGYTF. For the CDR3, the DNA is TGTGCCAGCAGCTTAACAGGGGCACCCTATGGCTACACCTTC.

CDR3 residues: CASSRAGGLLGVQYF. DNA of the CDR3: TGTGCCAGTAGTAGGGCGGGGGGGCTGTTGGGTGTGCAGTATTTT. The J gene is TRBJ2-3, the V gene TRBV19, with TRBD2 identical over 9 bases. The V and J ends lost 4 bases and 11 bases, in that order; junction bases with no gene match: 13. The CDR3 runs 15 residues. Germline CDR1 and CDR2: LNHDA and SQIVND (reference sequence).

The gene calls are TRBV27 and TRBJ1-2, with 12 nucleotides matching TRBD1. J was trimmed by 7 bases and V by 6 bases; bases with no gene match: 6. Germline CDR1 reads MNHEY; CDR2 reads SMNVEV (reference sequence). The CDR3 has 14 residues. For the CDR3, the DNA is TGTGCCAGCAGCACCGGGACAGGGGGCTTTGGCTACACCTTC. Its protein is CASSTGTGGFGYTF.

The rearrangement links TRBV4-3 to TRBJ2-7; D may be TRBD1 (5 bases). Trimming removed 4 bases at V and 0 bases at J, with 10 bases between. CDR3 size: 14 residues. In germline, CDR1 is LGHNA, CDR2 YSLEER. The CDR3 loop reads CASSPGAVSYEQYF. CDR3 nucleotide sequence: TGCGCCAGCAGCCCTGGGGCCGTCTCCTACGAGCAGTACTTC.

V gene TRBV19 combines with J gene TRBJ2-7; 8 bases map to TRBD1. Germline V gene data show CDR1 as LNHDA and CDR2 as SQIVND (reference sequence). With V trimmed by 5 bases and J by 0 bases, 0 bases remained unmatched. This CDR3 region has 13 residues. This CDR3 reads CASSQGASYEQYF. Here the CDR3 DNA reads TGTGCCAGTAGTCAGGGGGCCTCCTACGAGCAGTACTTC.

This clone occurred a few times. The gene calls are TRBV30 and TRBJ1-2; 12 bases fit TRBD1. This CDR3 has 16 residues. The germline CDR1 and CDR2 sequences are GTSNPN and SVGIG (reference sequence). Germline trimming cut 3 bases from V and 4 bases from J; bases unmatched to any gene: 9. CDR3 in DNA: TGTGCCTGGAGAGAGGGACAGGGGGCTTTGGGCTATGGCTACACCTTC. Residues: CAWREGQGALGYGYTF. The full variable domain, with the rest looked up from reference TRBV30 and TRBJ1-2, is SQTIHQWPATLVQPVGSPLSLECTVEGTSNPNLYWYRQAAGRGLQLLFYSVGIGQISSEVPQNLSASRPQDRQFILSSKKLLLSDSGFYLCAWREGQGALGYGYTFGSGTRLTVV.

The chain links TRBV27 to TRBJ2-1; D remains ambiguous. CDR3 size: 16 residues. Germline V gives CDR1 MNHEY, CDR2 SMNVEV (reference sequence). Between the trimmed V and J ends, which lost 8 bases and 7 bases, there was a span of 24 bases. In nucleotides, the CDR3 is TGTGCCAGCCTTCCGGCTTCGATTCACTCGGGTAATGAGCAGTTCTTC. Translated: CASLPASIHSGNEQFF.

The chain is built from TRBV9 and TRBJ1-1; 8 bases agree with TRBD1. The CDR3 consists of 14 residues. After removal of 4 bases from V and 5 bases from J, the junction contained 7 bases not matched to a gene. The germline V gene has CDR1 SGDLS and CDR2 YYNGEE. CDR3 sequence: CASSYGQGGTEAFF. DNA of the CDR3: TGTGCCAGCAGCTACGGACAGGGAGGGACTGAAGCTTTCTTT.

The J gene is TRBJ1-5, the V gene TRBV7-2; D remains unclear. Trimming pared 5 bases from V and 2 bases from J, leaving 10 bases between. The CDR3 is 14 amino acids. The V gene's germline CDR1 is SGHTA and CDR2 FQGNSA. CDR3 coding DNA: TGTGCCAGCAGCCCCCGGACGGGCAATCAGCCCCAGCATTTT. Translation: CASSPRTGNQPQHF.

This chain joins TRBV5-6 and TRBJ2-7; TRBD1 might be the D (6 bases). The germline gives CDR1 SGHDT, CDR2 YYEEEE. The CDR3 loop spans 13 amino acids. V was clipped by 4 bases and J by 7 bases, with 15 bases between them. In DNA form, the CDR3 reads TGTGCCAGCAGCCCCCCGGGACAATGGGAGCAGTACTTC. It codes for CASSPPGQWEQYF.

The chain links TRBV30 to TRBJ2-5; no clear D gene. The last part of the DNA fits TRBJ2-7 better; the J call may be wrong. The germline CDR1 and CDR2 sequences are GTSNPN and SVGIG (reference sequence). The CDR3 length is 13 residues. The CDR3 coding sequence is TGTGCCTGGAGTTCTGGGTTTGACTACGAGCAGTACTTC. Residues: CAWSSGFDYEQYF.

The J gene is TRBJ1-1, the V gene TRBV5-4; weak D call: TRBD1 (5 bases). Germline CDR1 and CDR2: SGHNT and YYREEE (reference sequence). The CDR3 is 15 residues long. V was pared by 4 bases and J by 1 base, with 14 bases between. CDR3 nucleotide sequence: TGTGCCAGCAGCCCCTCCGGGACTCAGAACACTGAAGCTTTCTTT. Translated: CASSPSGTQNTEAFF.

This rearrangement joins TRBV14 to TRBJ1-1; 7 positions match TRBD1. CDR1 and CDR2 (germline): SGHDN, FVKESK. The CDR3 extends over 14 amino acids. Trimming took 4 bases from V and 1 from J; bases not matched to a gene: 3. CDR3 amino acids: CASSLRQGNTEAFF. In DNA form, the CDR3 reads TGTGCCAGCAGCCTAAGACAGGGGAACACTGAAGCTTTCTTT.

This chain links TRBV7-9 with TRBJ2-1; 10 bases fit TRBD2. With 3 bases clipped from V and 7 bases from J, the junction kept 9 bases outside the gene matches. The germline V gene has CDR1 SEHNR and CDR2 FQNEAQ (reference sequence). This CDR3 is 16 amino acids long. The CDR3 reads CASSLAGAGGQNEQFF. CDR3 DNA sequence: TGTGCCAGCAGCTTGGCGGGAGCGGGGGGGCAAAATGAGCAGTTCTTC.